Presented here are 27 T cell receptor beta chains from one specimen sequenced in a study of shared clonotypes between healthy human individuals. This table comes from immunoSEQ multiplex PCR, and its TCRdb copy is limited to in-frame clones, with some not included. This table has some 1 million clones, roughly 70% appearing once. Material for sequencing was memory CD4+ T cells sorted from blood. Described subset: CD45RA-negative fraction. Receptor source: a man younger than 30 in good health.

The rearrangement links TRBV10-2 to TRBJ2-2; tentative D call: TRBD2 (5 bases). Trimming removed 7 bases from V and 1 base from J, with 10 bases in between. The CDR3 is 14 amino acids. CDR1 WSHSY and CDR2 SAAADI come from the germline V gene. CDR3 in amino acids: CASNSVGNTGELFF. The CDR3 DNA is TGCGCCAGCAATAGCGTAGGGAACACCGGGGAGCTGTTTTTT.

The chain recombines TRBV28 with TRBJ2-5; D unclear. The V gene's germline CDR1 is MDHEN and CDR2 SYDVKM. Deletions cut 5 bases from V and 7 bases from J, with 17 bases between. The CDR3 has 14 residues. This CDR3 reads CASSPVGPSGTQYF. The CDR3 region has the DNA TGTGCCAGCAGTCCGGTAGGGCCCTCGGGGACCCAGTACTTC.

On this clone itself: Different DNA sequences within this sample yield the same CDR3. The J gene is TRBJ1-6, the V gene TRBV5-4; D is unresolved. V was pared by 0 bases and J by 8 bases, with 6 bases between. The germline CDR1 and CDR2 sequences are SGHNT and YYREEE (reference sequence). This CDR3 spans 13 amino acids. Here the CDR3 reads CASSLDRYSPLHF. For the CDR3, the DNA is TGTGCCAGCAGCTTGGATAGGTATTCACCCCTCCACTTT.

The chain has TRBV9 and TRBJ2-7; 8 bases match TRBD1. Germline V gives CDR1 SGDLS, CDR2 YYNGEE. CDR3 length: 16 amino acids. Trimming took 2 bases from V and 4 from J; bases not matched to a gene: 11. This CDR3 is CASSVDGDRLRYEQYF. CDR3 nucleotide sequence: TGTGCCAGCAGCGTCGACGGGGACAGGCTCCGGTACGAGCAGTACTTC.

The chain is built from TRBV4-1 and TRBJ2-1; 9 bases line up with TRBD2. The CDR3 runs 18 residues. Per the germline V gene, CDR1 is MGHRA and CDR2 is YSYEKL. Trimming cost V 0 bases and J 9 bases; bases outside gene matches: 15. CDR3: CASSQDPPGAGGQGEQFF. DNA of the CDR3: TGCGCCAGCAGCCAAGACCCTCCGGGGGCGGGGGGGCAGGGTGAGCAGTTCTTC.

V and J are TRBV19 and TRBJ1-2; possible D gene TRBD1, 5 bases. Per germline, CDR1 LNHDA and CDR2 SQIVND (reference sequence). The V and J ends lost 3 bases and 6 bases respectively, with 11 bases between them. The length of the CDR3 is 13 residues. The CDR3 protein is CASSINRRDGYTF. The DNA for the CDR3 is TGTGCCAGTAGTATTAACCGCAGGGATGGCTACACCTTC.

The chain's CDR3 is CASSLGRGNTDTQYF. DNA of the CDR3: TGTGCCAGCAGCTTAGGCAGGGGGAACACAGATACGCAGTATTTT. The V gene is TRBV11-2, the J gene TRBJ2-3; 7 bases line up with TRBD1. Germline V gene sequence: CDR1 SGHAT, CDR2 FQNNGV. J lost 2 bases, V lost 1 base, and 3 bases had no gene match. This CDR3 contains 15 residues.

This chain connects TRBV20-1 to TRBJ2-1, with D unresolved. The germline gives CDR1 DFQATT, CDR2 SNEGSKA (reference sequence). V was clipped by 5 bases and J by 6 bases, with 5 bases between them. The length of the CDR3 is 10 residues. The CDR3 DNA reads as TGCAGTGCTCCCGGCAATGAGCAGTTCTTC. Protein: CSAPGNEQFF.

In its sample, this clone was seen a few times. The J gene is TRBJ1-1, the V gene TRBV14; 7 nucleotides agree with TRBD1. V shed 4 bases and J 7 bases; nucleotides not matched to a gene: 3. Germline CDR1 SGHDN, CDR2 FVKESK. The CDR3 consists of 12 residues. CDR3 protein: CASSLQGREAFF. The CDR3 DNA sequence: TGTGCCAGCAGCCTACAGGGGCGTGAAGCTTTCTTT.

The chain links TRBV5-1 to TRBJ1-6; D ambiguous. V was pared by 1 base and J by 5 bases, with 16 bases between. This CDR3 has 17 residues. Looked up from germline, CDR1 is SGHRS and CDR2 is YFSETQ. The CDR3 reads CASSLREEDTNNSPLHF. Here the CDR3 DNA reads TGCGCCAGCAGCTTGAGGGAGGAGGATACTAATAATTCACCCCTCCACTTT.

This clone was seen only a few times. The V call is TRBV30, the J call TRBJ1-2; no clear D gene. Trimming removed 1 base from V and 5 bases from J, with 8 bases in between. Germline values: CDR1 GTSNPN, CDR2 SVGIG (reference sequence). The CDR3 is 12 residues long. The CDR3 reads CAWSESAYGYTF. In DNA form, the CDR3 reads TGTGCCTGGAGTGAGTCAGCTTATGGCTACACCTTC. Complete variable domain (other parts from reference TRBV30 and TRBJ1-2): SQTIHQWPATLVQPVGSPLSLECTVEGTSNPNLYWYRQAAGRGLQLLFYSVGIGQISSEVPQNLSASRPQDRQFILSSKKLLLSDSGFYLCAWSESAYGYTFGSGTRLTVV.

The CDR3 DNA reads TGTGCCAGCAGTTTAGGACTAGCGGGGGGTCAAGAGACCCAGTACTTC. Translating gives CASSLGLAGGQETQYF. The V gene is TRBV6-5, the J gene TRBJ2-5, with TRBD2 matching 14 bases. With V trimmed by 4 bases and J by 2 bases, 3 bases remained unmatched. CDR1 and CDR2 (germline): MNHEY, SVGAGI. CDR3 length: 16 amino acids.

This clone was observed a handful of times. The V call is TRBV10-3, the J call TRBJ1-2; 8 bases align to TRBD1. CDR3 length: 14 amino acids. Germline V gene data show CDR1 as ENHRY and CDR2 as SYGVKD. Trimming took 10 bases from V and 1 from J; bases not matched to a gene: 8. The CDR3 region is CATWTGIVNYGYTF. Written as DNA, the CDR3 is TGTGCCACTTGGACAGGGATCGTTAACTATGGCTACACCTTC.

The gene calls are TRBV4-1 and TRBJ2-3; D may be TRBD1 or TRBD2 (6 bases each). Germline lookup yields CDR1 MGHRA and CDR2 YSYEKL. CDR3 length: 14 amino acids. V was trimmed by 6 bases and J by 3 bases, leaving 13 bases between them. The CDR3 sequence is CASRRLGGTDTQYF. DNA for the CDR3: TGCGCCAGCAGGCGCTTAGGGGGGACAGATACGCAGTATTTT.

This sequence joins TRBV19 and TRBJ2-7; TRBD2 matches 8 bases. Per the germline V gene, CDR1 is LNHDA and CDR2 is SQIVND (reference sequence). The CDR3 covers 11 residues. After removal of 8 bases from V and 6 bases from J, the junction contained 3 bases not matched to a gene. The CDR3 DNA reads as TGTGCCAGTGCGACTAGCGCCGAGCAGTACTTC. It codes for CASATSAEQYF.

This clone was picked up a small number of times. The chain has TRBV7-2 and TRBJ2-2; D is unresolved. The CDR3 totals 16 residues. Germline V gene data show CDR1 as SGHTA and CDR2 as FQGNSA. Deletions cut 2 bases from V and 6 bases from J, with 16 bases between. The DNA of the CDR3 is TGTGCCAGCAGCTTAAGGGCCTTAACCGGGTCCGGGGAGCTGTTTTTT. Residues: CASSLRALTGSGELFF.

This clone was seen only a few times. The chain carries TRBV6-1 and TRBJ2-5, with 8 positions matching TRBD1. V was pared by 4 bases and J by 2 bases, with 6 bases of the junction left unmatched. The CDR3 consists of 15 residues. Germline CDR1 and CDR2: MNHNS and SASEGT. CDR3 residues: CASSVQTGGQETQYF. CDR3 in DNA: TGTGCCAGCAGTGTCCAAACAGGGGGACAAGAGACCCAGTACTTC.

The chain is built from TRBV5-6 and TRBJ1-2; a weak D match, TRBD1 (6 bases). The germline V and J ends were trimmed by 6 bases and 4 bases, with 19 bases remaining between them. Germline CDR1 reads SGHDT; CDR2 reads YYEEEE. CDR3 length equals 15 residues. CDR3 sequence reads: CASNPRDRNVYGYTF. CDR3 DNA: TGTGCCAGCAACCCTCGAGACAGGAATGTCTATGGCTACACCTTC.

This chain connects TRBV4-1 to TRBJ1-6, with 11 bases aligning to TRBD1. Looked up from germline, CDR1 is MGHRA and CDR2 is YSYEKL. Trimming at V came to 2 bases and at J to 5 bases, leaving 5 bases not matched to a gene. The CDR3 covers 17 residues. The CDR3 here is CASSQPGQGVNNSPLHF. The CDR3 coding sequence is TGCGCCAGCAGCCAACCGGGACAGGGGGTAAATAATTCACCCCTCCACTTT.

This sequence joins TRBV5-4 and TRBJ1-6; 9 nucleotides match TRBD1. V dropped 4 bases and J dropped 5; count of bases not matched to a gene: 7. The V gene's germline CDR1 is SGHNT and CDR2 YYREEE (reference sequence). The CDR3 runs to 16 residues. CDR3 in DNA: TGTGCCAGCAGCCTGACAGGGGGTGGTGATAATTCACCCCTCCACTTT. The encoded protein is CASSLTGGGDNSPLHF.

CDR3 in DNA: TGTGCCAGCAGCCCGACGAAAGGGGCTCGGGAAAAACTGTTTTTT. Protein sequence: CASSPTKGAREKLFF. The chain is built from TRBV7-2 and TRBJ1-4, with D perhaps TRBD1 (5 bases). Trimming removed 5 bases from V and 8 bases from J, with 18 bases in between. Germline CDR1 and CDR2: SGHTA and FQGNSA. The CDR3 is 15 residues long. The whole variable domain, filled in from reference TRBV7-2 and TRBJ1-4, reads GAGVSQSPSNKVTEKGKDVELRCDPISGHTALYWYRQSLGQGLEFLIYFQGNSAPDKSGLPSDRFSAERTGGSVSTLTIQRTQQEDSAVYLCASSPTKGAREKLFFGSGTQLSVL.

The J gene is TRBJ2-6, the V gene TRBV6-6; D is tentatively TRBD1 or TRBD2 (5 bases each). The CDR3 runs 15 residues. CDR1 MNHNY and CDR2 SVGAGI come from the germline V gene (reference sequence). V lost 2 bases to trimming and J lost 2 bases, with 7 bases between them. Written as DNA, the CDR3 is TGTGCCAGCAGTTACGGGGGAACTGGGGCCAACGTCCTGACTTTC. It translates to CASSYGGTGANVLTF.

This chain links TRBV10-3 with TRBJ2-4; perhaps TRBD2 as D (7 bases). The CDR3 is 16 residues long. Germline V gene lookup returns CDR1 ENHRY and CDR2 SYGVKD. V was pared by 10 bases and J by 8 bases, with 27 bases between. The DNA of the CDR3 is TGTGCCACAAGCGAAATCTCGGGGGGCGCGGGGGACATTCAGTACTTC. Its translation: CATSEISGGAGDIQYF.

This chain links TRBV14 with TRBJ1-1; 7 nucleotides match TRBD1. There are 14 residues in the CDR3. Germline V lookup: CDR1 SGHDN, CDR2 FVKESK. The V and J ends lost 6 bases and 0 bases, in that order; junction bases with no gene match: 4. The chain's CDR3 is CASRQTGMNTEAFF. CDR3 bases: TGTGCCAGCAGGCAGACAGGGATGAACACTGAAGCTTTCTTT.

The chain recombines TRBV30 with TRBJ1-2, with 8 bases aligning to TRBD1. The CDR3 length is 14 residues. Losses at the gene ends were 3 bases for V and 4 bases for J; bases not matched to a gene: 7. Germline V gives CDR1 GTSNPN, CDR2 SVGIG (reference sequence). The CDR3 region has the DNA TGTGCCTGGAGCCCCCTGGGGACAGGCTATGGCTACACCTTC. Residues: CAWSPLGTGYGYTF. Full variable domain (rest looked up from reference TRBV30 and TRBJ1-2): SQTIHQWPATLVQPVGSPLSLECTVEGTSNPNLYWYRQAAGRGLQLLFYSVGIGQISSEVPQNLSASRPQDRQFILSSKKLLLSDSGFYLCAWSPLGTGYGYTFGSGTRLTVV.

The chain carries TRBV5-4 and TRBJ1-1; D is ambiguous. Trimming stripped 4 bases from V and 1 base from J, with 14 bases between. Looked up from germline, CDR1 is SGHNT and CDR2 is YYREEE (reference sequence). The CDR3 is 15 amino acids. The CDR3 region is CASSPPPSKNTEAFF. The DNA of the CDR3 is TGTGCCAGCAGCCCCCCACCTTCGAAGAACACTGAAGCTTTCTTT. Based on the CDR3 plus reference TRBV5-4 and TRBJ1-1, the full variable domain is ETGVTQSPTHLIKTRGQQVTLRCSSQSGHNTVSWYQQALGQGPQFIFQYYREEENGRGNFPPRFSGLQFPNYSSELNVNALELDDSALYLCASSPPPSKNTEAFFGQGTRLTVV.

The chain uses TRBV7-9 and TRBJ2-3, with D unresolved. The CDR3 sequence is 14 residues long. The germline CDR1 and CDR2 sequences are SEHNR and FQNEAQ (reference sequence). Trimming pared 3 bases from V and 3 bases from J, leaving 10 bases between. The CDR3 here is CASSFRLGTDTQYF. CDR3 DNA: TGTGCCAGCAGCTTCCGACTTGGAACAGATACGCAGTATTTT.